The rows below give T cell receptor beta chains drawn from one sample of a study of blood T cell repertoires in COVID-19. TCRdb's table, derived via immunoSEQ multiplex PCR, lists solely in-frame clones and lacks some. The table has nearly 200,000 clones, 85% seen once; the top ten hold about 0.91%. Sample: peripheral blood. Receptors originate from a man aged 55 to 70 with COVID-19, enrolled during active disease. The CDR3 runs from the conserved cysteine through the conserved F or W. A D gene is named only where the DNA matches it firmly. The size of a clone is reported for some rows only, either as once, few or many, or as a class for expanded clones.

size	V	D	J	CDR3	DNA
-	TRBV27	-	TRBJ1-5	CASSPSGRDQPQHF	TGTGCCAGCAGTCCATCAGGGCGAGATCAGCCCCAGCATTTT
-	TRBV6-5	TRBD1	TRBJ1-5	CASSYGTGGQPQHF	TGTGCCAGCAGTTATGGGACAGGGGGACAGCCCCAGCATTTT
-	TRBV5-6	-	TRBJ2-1	CASSSQFTNEQFF	TGTGCCAGCAGCTCCCAGTTTACAAATGAGCAGTTCTTC
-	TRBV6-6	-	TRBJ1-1	CASTVRGTAFF	TGTGCCAGCACCGTCCGGGGAACAGCTTTCTTT
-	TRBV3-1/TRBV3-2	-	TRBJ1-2	CASSLSYARGYTF	TGTGCCAGCAGCCTTTCCTACGCACGAGGCTACACCTTC
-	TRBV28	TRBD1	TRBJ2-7	CASSPGTGLSYEQYF	TGTGCCAGCAGCCCCGGGACAGGGCTCTCCTACGAGCAGTACTTC
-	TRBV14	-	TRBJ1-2	CASSYRDYGYTF	TGTGCCAGCAGCTACAGGGACTATGGCTACACCTTC
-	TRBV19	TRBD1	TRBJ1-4	CASSVTGTEKLFF	TGTGCCAGTAGTGTGACAGGGACTGAAAAACTGTTTTTT
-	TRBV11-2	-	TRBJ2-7	CASSPRSGLYEQYF	TGTGCCAGCAGCCCCCGATCTGGGCTGTACGAGCAGTACTTC
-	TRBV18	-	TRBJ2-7	CASSPPGLLEQYF	TGTGCCAGCTCACCCCCGGGTCTTCTCGAGCAGTACTTC
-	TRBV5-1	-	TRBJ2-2	CASSLDPGQNTGELFF	TGCGCCAGCAGCTTGGATCCCGGACAGAACACCGGGGAGCTGTTTTTT
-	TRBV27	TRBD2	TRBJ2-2	CASSLLASGIPGELFF	TGTGCCAGCAGTTTATTAGCTAGCGGGATCCCCGGGGAGCTGTTTTTT
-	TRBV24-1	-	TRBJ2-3	CATKRELTDTQYF	TGTGCCACCAAACGGGAACTCACAGATACGCAGTATTTT
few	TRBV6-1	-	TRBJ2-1	CASSEFKSRDYNEQFF	TGTGCCAGCAGTGAATTCAAGTCCCGAGACTACAATGAGCAGTTCTTC
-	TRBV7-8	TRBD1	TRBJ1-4	CASSLVEAWKDRSFEKLFF	TGTGCCAGCAGCTTAGTTGAGGCTTGGAAGGACAGGTCGTTTGAAAAACTGTTTTTT
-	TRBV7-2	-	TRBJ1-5	CASSSSSNQPQHF	TGTGCCAGCAGCTCCTCCTCTAATCAGCCCCAGCATTTT
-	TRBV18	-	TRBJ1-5	CASSPRAGNQPQHF	TGTGCCAGCTCACCGAGGGCGGGCAATCAGCCCCAGCATTTT
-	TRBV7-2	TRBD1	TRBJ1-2	CASSIKQGAVYGYTF	TGTGCCAGCAGCATAAAGCAGGGGGCGGTGTATGGCTACACCTTC
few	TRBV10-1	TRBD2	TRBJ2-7	CASSVGGRAGTYEQYF	TGCGCCAGCAGTGTCGGCGGGAGGGCCGGAACCTACGAGCAGTACTTC
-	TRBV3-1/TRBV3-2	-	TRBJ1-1	CASTRVGNTEAFF	TGTGCCAGCACGAGGGTTGGGAACACTGAAGCTTTCTTT
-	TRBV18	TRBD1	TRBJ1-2	CASSPGTANYGYTF	TGTGCCAGCTCACCCGGGACAGCCAACTATGGCTACACCTTC
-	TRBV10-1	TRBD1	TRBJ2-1	CASGTGTVSYNEQFF	TGCGCCAGCGGCACCGGGACAGTGAGCTACAATGAGCAGTTCTTC
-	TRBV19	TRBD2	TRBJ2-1	CASSNVAGGRNEQFF	TGTGCCAGTAGTAATGTAGCGGGAGGGCGAAATGAGCAGTTCTTC
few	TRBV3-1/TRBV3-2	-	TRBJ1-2	CASSQDGQLGGGYTF	TGTGCCAGCAGCCAAGATGGGCAGCTAGGGGGTGGCTACACCTTC
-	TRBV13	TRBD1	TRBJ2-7	CASSFFGTGKYKQYF	TGTGCCAGCAGCTTCTTCGGGACAGGGAAATACAAGCAGTACTTC
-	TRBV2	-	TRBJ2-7	CASSLGGRTSSYEQYF	TGTGCCAGCAGCTTGGGGGGGCGCACGAGCTCCTACGAGCAGTACTTC
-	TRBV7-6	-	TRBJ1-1	CASSSYAGTEAFF	TGTGCCAGCAGCTCTTACGCGGGCACTGAAGCTTTCTTT
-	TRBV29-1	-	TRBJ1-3	CSVGVGVGNTIYF	TGCAGCGTCGGGGTCGGGGTGGGAAACACCATATATTTT
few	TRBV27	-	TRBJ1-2	CASSSISGGVYGYTF	TGTGCCAGCAGTTCGATCTCCGGAGGAGTCTATGGCTACACCTTC
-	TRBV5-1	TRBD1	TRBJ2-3	CASSFVLTGDTDTQYF	TGCGCCAGCAGCTTTGTACTGACAGGGGACACAGATACGCAGTATTTT
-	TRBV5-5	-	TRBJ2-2	CASSLDRPSNTGELFF	TGTGCCAGCAGCTTGGACAGGCCTTCGAACACCGGGGAGCTGTTTTTT
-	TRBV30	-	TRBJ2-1	CALEGLPENEQFF	TGTGCCTTAGAGGGACTTCCGGAGAATGAGCAGTTCTTC